The source of this TCR beta chain is a study of OX40 agonist ivuxolimab in advanced cancers. About the study: The patients received agonistic anti-OX40 (CD134) antibody ivuxolimab. The study enrolled dose-escalation patients with hepatocellular carcinoma, melanoma, renal cell or head and neck cancer. Participants, approximately 80% male, averaged roughly 60 years of age, ranging from roughly 20 to 85.

Germline CDR1 is GTSNPN and CDR2 is SVGIG (reference sequence). The CDR3 is made up of 14 amino acids. V was pared by 0 bases and J by 4 bases, with 12 bases between. Repertoires were generated with immunoSEQ multiplex PCR, while TCRdb's copy carries only in-frame clones and drops some. The data contain 55,000 to 75,000 clones, around 87% of them singletons. This clonotype originated in an adult with an advanced solid tumor such as melanoma, head and neck, liver or kidney cancer. Here the sequenced sample was CD4+ or CD8+ T cells sorted from blood, taken in a trial of the OX40 agonist ivuxolimab. The genes are TRBV30 and TRBJ1-2; D not certain. Written as DNA, the CDR3 is TGTGCCTGGAGTGTACGCGGTTTTGTCTATGGCTACACCTTC. Protein sequence: CAWSVRGFVYGYTF.